This T cell receptor (beta chain) derives from a study of blood T cell repertoires in COVID-19. This clone appeared once. Trimming took 3 bases from V and 8 from J, leaving 10 bases between them. This CDR3 is built from 12 residues. Per the germline V gene, CDR1 is MNHNY and CDR2 is SVGAGI (reference sequence). Original handling: For nucleated cells, counts were estimated from reference gene primer amplification. Clones were read by immunoSEQ multiplex PCR, and TCRdb kept only the in-frame ones, dropping some. The V and J calls and clone size come from that table; D and trimming were worked out from the DNA. The sample includes around 94,000 clones, around 90% of them seen just once.

The rearrangement joins TRBV6-6 to TRBJ1-2, with D possibly matching TRBD1 (5 bases). Sequencing was carried out using peripheral blood. The sequence was obtained from a man in his fifties or sixties with active COVID-19. The CDR3 sequence is CASSYTGGGYTF. CDR3 nucleotides: TGTGCCAGCAGTTATACTGGGGGGGGCTACACCTTC.